This is a list of T cell receptor beta chains from one sample in a study of T cell repertoires in cytomegalovirus infection. TCRdb analysed the reads with MiXCR anew, one entry per CDR3 protein. The sample lists tens of thousands of distinct CDR3 sequences, around 49% occurring once. What these receptors recognize is not known. Source: CD8+ T cells from cultured PBMCs, taken from culture after CMV antigen stimulation. Receptors were obtained from a human donor in good health (CMV status not recorded). Some clones in this sample may be carry-over from other donors' samples. The CDR3 runs from the conserved cysteine through the conserved F or W. A D gene is named only where the DNA matches it firmly. Not every row has a clone size; where given, it reads once, few, many or a size class.

j_gene,d_gene,v_gene,abundance,CDR3aa,CDR3nt
TRBJ2-1,TRBD2,TRBV7-8,NA,CASSLAAPTSGKNEQFF,TGTGCCAGCAGCTTAGCCGCTCCTACTAGCGGGAAAAATGAGCAGTTCTTC
TRBJ2-7,NA,TRBV7-2,few,CASSFNYEQYF,TGTGCCAGCAGCTTTAACTACGAGCAGTACTTC
TRBJ2-5,NA,TRBV7-6,NA,CASSLLEGETQYF,TGTGCCAGCAGCTTACTCGAGGGCGAGACCCAGTACTTC
TRBJ2-5,TRBD2,TRBV6-5,NA,CASSPSGAGAQYF,TGTGCCAGCAGTCCTAGCGGAGCGGGAGCCCAGTACTTC
TRBJ2-1,NA,TRBV15,NA,CATRRREGNEQFF,TGTGCCACCCGGAGGCGGGAAGGGAATGAGCAGTTCTTC
TRBJ2-3,TRBD2,TRBV7-2,many,CASSSGLADHTDTQYF,TGTGCCAGCAGCTCTGGACTAGCGGACCACACAGATACGCAGTATTTT
TRBJ2-7,TRBD1,TRBV4-2,NA,CASSRGTAPQYEQYF,TGTGCCAGCAGCAGAGGGACAGCGCCGCAGTACGAGCAGTACTTC
TRBJ2-3,TRBD1,TRBV7-8,NA,CASSPSTGYSTDTQYF,TGTGCCAGCAGCCCCTCGACAGGGTATAGCACAGATACGCAGTATTTT
TRBJ2-5,NA,TRBV11-1,NA,CASSPMAGNQETQYF,TGTGCCAGCAGCCCAATGGCAGGGAATCAAGAGACCCAGTACTTC
TRBJ1-2,NA,TRBV7-9,NA,CASSPVETGGYTF,TGTGCCAGTTCCCCAGTTGAGACGGGGGGCTACACCTTC
TRBJ2-6,NA,TRBV28,few,CASSLGSGANVLTF,TGTGCCAGCAGTTTGGGCTCTGGGGCCAACGTCCTGACTTTC
TRBJ1-4,TRBD1,TRBV5-3,NA,CASSFGTGGHEKLFF,TGTGCCAGCAGCTTCGGGACAGGGGGCCATGAAAAACTGTTTTTT
TRBJ2-7,TRBD2,TRBV5-6,NA,CASSLVGLAEHYEQYF,TGTGCCAGCAGCTTGGTTGGGCTAGCGGAGCACTACGAGCAGTACTTC
TRBJ2-5,TRBD1,TRBV5-4,NA,CASSSGQGYQETQYF,TGTGCCAGCAGTTCGGGACAGGGATACCAAGAGACCCAGTACTTC
TRBJ2-7,NA,TRBV28,NA,CASSSRTDTSYEQYF,TGTGCCAGCAGTTCCAGGACGGATACCTCCTACGAGCAGTACTTC
TRBJ2-3,NA,TRBV29-1,NA,CSGRQGNTDTQYF,TGCAGTGGGAGGCAGGGAAACACAGATACGCAGTATTTT
TRBJ2-7,NA,TRBV6-2/TRBV6-3,NA,CASSPSREQYF,TGTGCCAGCAGTCCTTCGAGGGAGCAGTACTTC
TRBJ2-1,NA,TRBV12-3/TRBV12-4,NA,CASIPTGLYNEQFF,TGTGCCAGCATCCCGACAGGCCTGTACAATGAGCAGTTCTTC
TRBJ1-2,TRBD1,TRBV6-5,many,CASSYSGLGTGEDGYTF,TGTGCCAGCAGTTACTCGGGTCTCGGCACAGGGGAAGATGGCTACACCTTC
TRBJ1-6,TRBD1,TRBV28,many,CASEDRDNSPLHF,TGTGCCAGTGAGGACAGGGATAATTCACCCCTCCACTTT
TRBJ1-6,TRBD1,TRBV25-1,few,CASSAQGDSPLHF,TGTGCCAGCAGTGCACAGGGGGATTCACCCCTCCACTTT
TRBJ2-7,TRBD1,TRBV7-2,NA,CASSLDRGMDEQYF,TGTGCCAGCAGCTTGGACAGGGGTATGGACGAGCAGTACTTC
TRBJ1-5,TRBD1,TRBV7-9,few,CASSLDSGQNNQPQHF,TGTGCCAGCAGCTTAGATTCGGGACAGAACAATCAGCCCCAGCATTTT
TRBJ1-2,TRBD1,TRBV7-4,NA,CASRDREGYGYTF,TGTGCCAGCCGAGACAGGGAGGGCTATGGCTACACCTTC
TRBJ2-7,NA,TRBV29-1,NA,CSVEQVGSYEQYF,TGCAGCGTTGAGCAGGTGGGCTCCTACGAGCAGTACTTC
TRBJ1-1,NA,TRBV2,NA,CAGRGREGDRGNTEAFF,TGTGCCGGACGAGGGCGGGAAGGTGACCGGGGGAACACTGAAGCTTTCTTT
TRBJ2-1,NA,TRBV6-5,few,CASSYSRGLHDEQFF,TGTGCCAGCAGTTACTCCCGGGGTCTACATGATGAGCAGTTCTTC
TRBJ1-2,NA,TRBV18,NA,CASSSRVGRRYGYTF,TGTGCCAGCTCGTCCCGGGTAGGGAGGCGCTATGGCTACACCTTC
TRBJ2-7,NA,TRBV28,NA,CASSRNSYEQYF,TGTGCCAGCAGCAGGAACTCCTACGAGCAGTACTTC
TRBJ2-7,TRBD1,TRBV7-6,few,CASSLKSGTGSTYEQYF,TGTGCCAGCAGCTTAAAATCCGGGACAGGGTCGACCTACGAGCAGTACTTC
TRBJ2-3,NA,TRBV11-2,once,CASSLVGAADTQYF,TGTGCCAGCAGCTTAGTAGGCGCAGCAGATACGCAGTATTTT
TRBJ1-5,NA,TRBV6-6,NA,CASSYSEGDQPQHF,TGTGCCAGCAGTTACTCGGAGGGGGATCAGCCCCAGCATTTT
TRBJ2-1,NA,TRBV7-3,few,CASSLTGGQNEQFF,TGTGCCAGCAGCTTAACAGGAGGGCAGAATGAGCAGTTCTTC
TRBJ2-5,TRBD2,TRBV5-1,NA,CASSLFAGGLQETQYF,TGCGCCAGCAGCTTATTTGCGGGAGGCCTTCAAGAGACCCAGTACTTC
TRBJ2-1,TRBD1,TRBV7-9,NA,CAQGANEQFF,TGTGCCCAGGGGGCCAATGAGCAGTTCTTC
TRBJ1-2,TRBD1,TRBV7-3,NA,CASSSGQGDYYGYTF,TGTGCCAGCAGCTCGGGACAGGGGGACTACTATGGCTACACCTTC
TRBJ2-5,TRBD2,TRBV28,NA,CASSRAVASGIQETQYF,TGTGCCAGCAGTCGGGCGGTGGCTAGCGGGATCCAAGAGACCCAGTACTTC
TRBJ2-2,TRBD1,TRBV7-3,NA,CASSVQGEVGELFF,TGTGCCAGCAGCGTACAGGGGGAAGTCGGGGAGCTGTTTTTT
TRBJ2-3,NA,TRBV7-9,NA,CASSLDPTDTQYF,TGTGCCAGCAGCCTAGACCCCACAGATACGCAGTATTTT
TRBJ1-6,NA,TRBV7-8,many,CASSLVVLSSYNSPLHF,TGTGCCAGCAGCTTAGTAGTACTGAGCTCCTATAATTCACCCCTCCACTTT
TRBJ2-3,TRBD2,TRBV6-5,NA,CASGGDSSGRADTQYF,TGTGCCAGCGGGGGGGATTCTAGCGGGAGGGCAGATACGCAGTATTTT
TRBJ1-1,NA,TRBV7-9,NA,CASRLGGEVTEAFF,TGTGCCAGCAGATTAGGGGGGGAGGTCACTGAAGCTTTCTTT
TRBJ2-7,NA,TRBV27,NA,CASSLFAGQSYEQYF,TGTGCCAGCAGTTTATTCGCCGGACAAAGCTACGAGCAGTACTTT
TRBJ1-2,TRBD1,TRBV4-2,NA,CASSPDRSTNYGYTF,TGTGCCAGCAGCCCGGACAGGAGTACTAACTATGGCTACACCTTC
TRBJ2-1,NA,TRBV6-1,NA,CASPPGGAGGNEQFF,TGTGCCAGCCCCCCTGGCGGCGCAGGGGGGAATGAGCAGTTCTTC
TRBJ2-7,NA,TRBV5-1,NA,CASSAANEQYF,TGCGCCAGCAGCGCGGCGAACGAGCAGTACTTC
TRBJ2-5,TRBD1,TRBV7-6,NA,CASSPLGQAVQETQYF,TGTGCCAGCAGCCCTCTGGGACAGGCGGTCCAAGAGACCCAGTACTTC
TRBJ2-3,TRBD2,TRBV6-1,NA,CASRRLAGTSTDTQYF,TGTGCCAGCAGGCGACTAGCGGGCACTAGCACAGATACGCAGTATTTT
TRBJ1-4,NA,TRBV12-3/TRBV12-4,NA,CASSETAATNEKLFF,TGTGCCAGCAGTGAGACAGCTGCAACTAATGAAAAACTGTTTTTT
TRBJ2-1,NA,TRBV7-6,many,CASSLADDEQFF,TGTGCCAGCAGCTTAGCAGACGATGAGCAGTTCTTC
TRBJ1-6,NA,TRBV7-6,NA,CASSSRNSPLHF,TGTGCCAGCAGCTCCAGAAATTCACCCCTCCACTTT